The rows below give T cell receptor beta chains drawn from one sample of a study of blood T cells in healthy people across ages. TCRdb passed the 5' RACE reads through MiXCR, listing each CDR3 protein once. The table lists more than 1,000,000 distinct CDR3 sequences, 20% to 25% of them singletons. Another study also made use of these data, one on T cells of mothers and their children.

Sample: blood. The receptors originated from a girl under 10 years old in good health. The CDR3 runs from the conserved cysteine through the conserved F or W. The D gene is left open where the match is weak. Some rows have no size entry. The others give once, few or many, or a class for an expanded clone.

TRBV9	few	TRBJ2-1	NA	TGTGCCAGCAGCGTAAGAGGAACGGGGGACGAGCAGTTCTTC	CASSVRGTGDEQFF
TRBV5-8	NA	TRBJ1-1	NA	TGTGCCAGCAGCCTCTCGATTTCGACTGAAGCTTTCTTT	CASSLSISTEAFF
TRBV2	few	TRBJ2-6	NA	TGTGCCAGCAGTGAACTGGGTGAACAACTATCCGGGGCCAACGTCCTGACTTTC	CASSELGEQLSGANVLTF
TRBV11-1	few	TRBJ2-3	TRBD1	TGTGCCAGCAACCGGACAGGGAATAGATGGGATACGCAGTATTTT	CASNRTGNRWDTQYF
TRBV7-2	NA	TRBJ1-5	NA	TGTGCCAGCAGCTTACAGATCAATCAGCCCCAGCATTTT	CASSLQINQPQHF
TRBV29-1	few	TRBJ2-5	NA	TGCAGCGTTGAAGATCCTTACACACAAGAGACCCAGTACTTC	CSVEDPYTQETQYF
TRBV5-4	NA	TRBJ2-5	NA	TGTGCCAGCAGCCCGACAGGTGGGTCTCAAGAGACCCAGTACTTC	CASSPTGGSQETQYF
TRBV7-2	NA	TRBJ2-7	TRBD1	TGTGCCAGCAGCGCGGGACAGGGAGGGACCTACGAGCAGTACTTC	CASSAGQGGTYEQYF
TRBV29-1	few	TRBJ2-5	NA	TGCAGCGTTGCGGGGATTTACCAAGAGACCCAGTACTTC	CSVAGIYQETQYF
TRBV5-1	NA	TRBJ2-5	TRBD2	TGCGCCAGCAGCTTGAGACTAGCGGGAGAGGGCGAGACCCAGTACTTC	CASSLRLAGEGETQYF
TRBV7-6	NA	TRBJ2-5	NA	TGTGCCAGCAGCCGTAGCGGCGTGGGGGCATGGGAGACCCAGTACTTC	CASSRSGVGAWETQYF
TRBV12-3/TRBV12-4	NA	TRBJ2-1	NA	TGTGCCAGCAGTCACGTACTAGGAAATGAGCAGTTCTTC	CASSHVLGNEQFF
TRBV12-3/TRBV12-4	few	TRBJ2-3	TRBD2	TGTGCCAGCAGGAGACTAGCGGGGGGTTCGGATACGCAGTATTTT	CASRRLAGGSDTQYF
TRBV4-1	NA	TRBJ2-2	NA	TGCGCCAGCAGCCCTACGATTAGCACCGGGGAGCTGTTTTTT	CASSPTISTGELFF
TRBV2	NA	TRBJ2-3	NA	TGTGCCAGCGCGTTGATGGATTACACAGATACGCAGTATTTT	CASALMDYTDTQYF
TRBV12-3/TRBV12-4	NA	TRBJ2-2	NA	TGTGCCAGCAGTTTACAGGGAACGGACACCGGGGAGCTGTTTTTT	CASSLQGTDTGELFF
TRBV28	NA	TRBJ2-7	NA	TGTGCCAGCAGTTTAGGACCGAGCCTGGGGGAGCAGTACTTC	CASSLGPSLGEQYF
TRBV7-3	few	TRBJ2-3	NA	TGTGCCAGCAGCTTAACGGGCGTACTCACAGATACGCAGTATTTT	CASSLTGVLTDTQYF
TRBV12-3/TRBV12-4	few	TRBJ2-3	NA	TGTGCCAGCGGGGATTCGAGGCAGTATTTT	CASGDSRQYF
TRBV7-2	NA	TRBJ2-3	TRBD2	TGTGCCAGCAGCGGAACGGGGGGTAACACAGATACGCAGTATTTT	CASSGTGGNTDTQYF
TRBV11-2	NA	TRBJ2-7	NA	TGTGCCAGCAGCTTAAGAAGGACAGCATCTTTGTCCGAGCAGTACTTC	CASSLRRTASLSEQYF